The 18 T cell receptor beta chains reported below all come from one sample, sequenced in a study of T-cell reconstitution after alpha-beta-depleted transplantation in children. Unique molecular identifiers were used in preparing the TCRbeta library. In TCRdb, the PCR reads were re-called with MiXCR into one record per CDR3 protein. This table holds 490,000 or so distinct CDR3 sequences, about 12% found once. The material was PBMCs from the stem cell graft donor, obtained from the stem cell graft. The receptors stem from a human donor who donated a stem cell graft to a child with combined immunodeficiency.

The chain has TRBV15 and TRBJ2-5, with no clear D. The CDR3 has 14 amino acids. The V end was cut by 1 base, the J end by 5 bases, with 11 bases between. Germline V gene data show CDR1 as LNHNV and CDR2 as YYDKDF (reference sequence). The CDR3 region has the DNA TGTGCCACCAGCAGAGCCATCGACCTCGAGACCCAGTACTTC. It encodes CATSRAIDLETQYF.

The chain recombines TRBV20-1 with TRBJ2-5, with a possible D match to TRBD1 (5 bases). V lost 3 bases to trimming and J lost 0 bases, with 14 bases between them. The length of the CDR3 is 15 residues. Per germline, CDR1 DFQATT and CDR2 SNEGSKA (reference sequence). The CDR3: CSASGARSYQETQYF. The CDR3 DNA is TGCAGTGCTAGTGGGGCTAGGTCGTACCAAGAGACCCAGTACTTC.

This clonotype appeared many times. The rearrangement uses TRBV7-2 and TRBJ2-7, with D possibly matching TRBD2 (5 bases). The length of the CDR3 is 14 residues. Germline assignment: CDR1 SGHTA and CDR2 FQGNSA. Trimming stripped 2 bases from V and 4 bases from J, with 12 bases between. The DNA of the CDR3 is TGTGCCAGCAGCTTATCAGCGGATCTTTACGAGCAGTACTTC. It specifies CASSLSADLYEQYF.

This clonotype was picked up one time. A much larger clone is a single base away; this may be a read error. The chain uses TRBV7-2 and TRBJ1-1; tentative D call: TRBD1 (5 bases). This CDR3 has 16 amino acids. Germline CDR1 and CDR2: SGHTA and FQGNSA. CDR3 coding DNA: TGTGCCAGCAGCTTTAGGTGGGACGTTAAGAACACTGAACCTTTCTTT. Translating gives CASSFRWDVKNTEPFF.

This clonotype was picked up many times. The DNA of the CDR3 is TGCAGCGTTGAAGGACCGGGCCCGACCCCATACAATGAGCAGTTCTTC. Translation gives CSVEGPGPTPYNEQFF. The chain joins TRBV29-1 to TRBJ2-1; D not certain. Germline CDR1 is SQVTM and CDR2 is ANQGSEA. V gave up 1 base and J gave up 4 bases, with 17 bases separating them. This CDR3 has 16 amino acids.

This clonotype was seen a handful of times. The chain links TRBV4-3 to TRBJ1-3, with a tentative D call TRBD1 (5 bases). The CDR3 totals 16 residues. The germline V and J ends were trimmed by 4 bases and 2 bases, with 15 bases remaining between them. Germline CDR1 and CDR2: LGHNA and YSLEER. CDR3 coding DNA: TGCGCCAGCAGCCTTGGGACTGGACCGACTGGAAACACCATATATTTT. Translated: CASSLGTGPTGNTIYF.

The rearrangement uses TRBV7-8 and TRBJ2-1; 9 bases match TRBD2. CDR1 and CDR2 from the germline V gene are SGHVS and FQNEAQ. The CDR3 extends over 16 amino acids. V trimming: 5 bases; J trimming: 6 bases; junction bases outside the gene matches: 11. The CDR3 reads CASSPREGGRFNEQFF. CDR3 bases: TGTGCCAGCAGCCCGCGGGAGGGCGGGAGATTCAATGAGCAGTTCTTC.

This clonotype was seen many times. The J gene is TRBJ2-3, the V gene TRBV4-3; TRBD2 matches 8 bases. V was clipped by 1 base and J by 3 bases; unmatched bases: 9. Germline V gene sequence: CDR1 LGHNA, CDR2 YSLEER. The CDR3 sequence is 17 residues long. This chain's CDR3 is CASSQGGAGARTDTQYF. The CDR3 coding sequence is TGCGCCAGCAGCCAAGGAGGAGCGGGAGCAAGAACAGATACGCAGTATTTT.

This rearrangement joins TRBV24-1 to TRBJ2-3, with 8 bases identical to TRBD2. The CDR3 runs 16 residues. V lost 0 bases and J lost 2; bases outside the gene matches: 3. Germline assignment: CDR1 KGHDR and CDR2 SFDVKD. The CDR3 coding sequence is TGTGCCACCAGTGATTTGACTAGCGGATCCACAGATACGCAGTATTTT. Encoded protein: CATSDLTSGSTDTQYF.

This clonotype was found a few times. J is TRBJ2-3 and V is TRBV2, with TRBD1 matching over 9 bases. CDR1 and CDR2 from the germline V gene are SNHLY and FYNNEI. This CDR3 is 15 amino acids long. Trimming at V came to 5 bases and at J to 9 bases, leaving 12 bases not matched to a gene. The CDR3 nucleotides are TGTGCCAGCAGTTCGGACAGGGGTTTTCATGGGACGCAGTATTTT. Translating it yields CASSSDRGFHGTQYF.

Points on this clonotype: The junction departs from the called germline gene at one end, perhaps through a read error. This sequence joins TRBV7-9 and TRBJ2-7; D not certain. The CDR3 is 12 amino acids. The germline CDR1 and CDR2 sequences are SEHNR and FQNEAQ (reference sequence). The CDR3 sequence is CASRENLYEEYF. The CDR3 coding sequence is TGTGCCAGCAGGGAGAATCTCTACGAGGAGTACTTC.

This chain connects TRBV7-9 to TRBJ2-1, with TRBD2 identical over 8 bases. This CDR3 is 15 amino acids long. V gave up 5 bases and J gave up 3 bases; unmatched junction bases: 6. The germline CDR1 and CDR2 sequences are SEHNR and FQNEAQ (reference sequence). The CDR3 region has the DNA TGTGCCAGCAGCCTGACTAGCGCCAACTACAATGAGCAGTTCTTC. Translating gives CASSLTSANYNEQFF.

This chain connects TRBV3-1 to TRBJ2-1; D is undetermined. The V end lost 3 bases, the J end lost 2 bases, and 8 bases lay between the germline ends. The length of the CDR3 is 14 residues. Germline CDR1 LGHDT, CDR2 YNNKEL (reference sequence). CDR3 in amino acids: CASSQRSAYNEQFF. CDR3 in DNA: TGTGCCAGCAGCCAGCGGAGTGCCTACAATGAGCAGTTCTTC.

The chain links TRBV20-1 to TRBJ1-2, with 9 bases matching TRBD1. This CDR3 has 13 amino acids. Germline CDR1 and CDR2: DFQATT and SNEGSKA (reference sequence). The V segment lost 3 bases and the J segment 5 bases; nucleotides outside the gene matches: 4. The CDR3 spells CSARTGGGYGYTF. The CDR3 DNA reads TGCAGTGCTAGGACAGGGGGGGGATATGGCTACACCTTC.

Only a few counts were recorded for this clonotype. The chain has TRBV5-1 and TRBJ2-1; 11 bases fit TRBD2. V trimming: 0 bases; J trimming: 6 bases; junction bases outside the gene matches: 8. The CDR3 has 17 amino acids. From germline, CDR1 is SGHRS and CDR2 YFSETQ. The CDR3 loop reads CASSLVPGTSGLNEQFF. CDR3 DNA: TGCGCCAGCAGCTTGGTCCCCGGGACTAGCGGACTCAATGAGCAGTTCTTC.

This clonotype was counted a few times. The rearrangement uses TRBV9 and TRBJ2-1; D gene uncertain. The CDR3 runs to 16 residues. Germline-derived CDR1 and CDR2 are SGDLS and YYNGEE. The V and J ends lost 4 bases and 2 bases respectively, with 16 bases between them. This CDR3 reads CASSLGYGTTYNEQFF. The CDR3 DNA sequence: TGTGCCAGCAGCCTTGGCTATGGTACTACCTACAATGAGCAGTTCTTC.

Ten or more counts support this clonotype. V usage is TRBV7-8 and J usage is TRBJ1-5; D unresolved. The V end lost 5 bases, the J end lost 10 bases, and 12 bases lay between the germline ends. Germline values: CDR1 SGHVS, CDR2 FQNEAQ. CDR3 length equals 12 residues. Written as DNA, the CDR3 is TGTGCCAGCAGCCCCCCCCTTCGCCCCCAGCATTTT. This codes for CASSPPLRPQHF.

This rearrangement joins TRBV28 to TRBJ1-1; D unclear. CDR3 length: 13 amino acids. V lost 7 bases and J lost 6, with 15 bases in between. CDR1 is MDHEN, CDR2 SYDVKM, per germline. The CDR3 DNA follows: TGTGCCAGCACCCCGAGGGTTGGCGCTGAAGCTTTCTTT. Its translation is CASTPRVGAEAFF.